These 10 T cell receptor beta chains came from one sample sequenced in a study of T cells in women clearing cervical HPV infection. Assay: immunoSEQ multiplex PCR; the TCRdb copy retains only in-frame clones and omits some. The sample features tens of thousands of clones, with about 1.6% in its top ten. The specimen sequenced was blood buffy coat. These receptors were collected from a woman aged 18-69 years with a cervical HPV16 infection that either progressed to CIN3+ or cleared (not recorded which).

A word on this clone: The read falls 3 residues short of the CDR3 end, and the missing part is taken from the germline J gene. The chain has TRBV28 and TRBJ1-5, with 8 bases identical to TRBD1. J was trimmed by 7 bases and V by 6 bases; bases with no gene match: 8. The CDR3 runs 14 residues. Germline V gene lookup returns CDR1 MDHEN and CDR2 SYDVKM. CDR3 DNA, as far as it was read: TGTGCCAGCAGGGACAGGGCGTTAGGACAGCCC. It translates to CASRDRALGQP. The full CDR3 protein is CASRDRALGQPQHF.

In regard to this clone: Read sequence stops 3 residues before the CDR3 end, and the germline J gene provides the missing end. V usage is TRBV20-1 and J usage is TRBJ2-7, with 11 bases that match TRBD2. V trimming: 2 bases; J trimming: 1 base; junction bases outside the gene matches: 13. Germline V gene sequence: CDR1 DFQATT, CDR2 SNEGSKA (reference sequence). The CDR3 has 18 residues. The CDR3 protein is CSARFYGLAGGTSYEQYF. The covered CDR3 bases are TGCAGTGCTAGATTTTACGGTCTAGCGGGGGGCACTTCCTACGAG.

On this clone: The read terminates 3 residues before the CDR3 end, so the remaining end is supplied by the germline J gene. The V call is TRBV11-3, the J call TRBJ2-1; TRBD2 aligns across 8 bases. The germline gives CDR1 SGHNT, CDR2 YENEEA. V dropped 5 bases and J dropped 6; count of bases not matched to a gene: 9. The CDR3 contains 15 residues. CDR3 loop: CASSLGLGRANEQFF. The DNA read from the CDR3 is TGTGCCAGCAGCCTGGGACTAGGACGGGCCAATGAG.

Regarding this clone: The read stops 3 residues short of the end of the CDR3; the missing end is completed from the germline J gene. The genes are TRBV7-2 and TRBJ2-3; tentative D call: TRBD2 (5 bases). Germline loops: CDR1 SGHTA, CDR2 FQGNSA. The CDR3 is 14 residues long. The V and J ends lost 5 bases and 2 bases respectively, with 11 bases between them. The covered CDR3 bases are TGTGCCAGCAGCCGGAGCGGTCCCACAGATACG. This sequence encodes CASSRSGPTDT. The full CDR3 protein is CASSRSGPTDTQYF.

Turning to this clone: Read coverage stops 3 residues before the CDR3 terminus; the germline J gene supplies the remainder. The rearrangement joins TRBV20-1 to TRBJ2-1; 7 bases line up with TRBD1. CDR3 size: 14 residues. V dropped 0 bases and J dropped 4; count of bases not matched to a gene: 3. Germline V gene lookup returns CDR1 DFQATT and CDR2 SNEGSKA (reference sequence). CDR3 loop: CSAREGTDYNEQFF. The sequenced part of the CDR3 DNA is TGCAGTGCTAGAGAGGGGACAGATTACAATGAG.

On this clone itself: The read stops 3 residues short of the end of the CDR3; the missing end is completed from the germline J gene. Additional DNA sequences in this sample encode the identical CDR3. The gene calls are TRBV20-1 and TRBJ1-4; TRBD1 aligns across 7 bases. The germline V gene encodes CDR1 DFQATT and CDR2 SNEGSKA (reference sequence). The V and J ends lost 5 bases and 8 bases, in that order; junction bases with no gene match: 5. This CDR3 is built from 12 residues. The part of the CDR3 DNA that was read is TGCAGTGCTCGACAGGGCGCCGAAAAA. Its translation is CSARQGAEK. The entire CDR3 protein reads CSARQGAEKLFF.

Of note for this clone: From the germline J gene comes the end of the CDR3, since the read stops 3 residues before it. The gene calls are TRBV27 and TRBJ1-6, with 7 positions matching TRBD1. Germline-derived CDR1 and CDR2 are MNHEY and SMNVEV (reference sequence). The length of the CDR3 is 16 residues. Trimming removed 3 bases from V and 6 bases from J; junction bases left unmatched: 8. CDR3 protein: CASSLASGTVNSPLHF. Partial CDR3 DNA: TGTGCCAGCAGTTTGGCTTCCGGGACAGTTAATTCACCC.

The part of the CDR3 DNA that was read is TGTGCCAGCAGTTTCGCAGGAACGTCAGGAAACACC. It codes for CASSFAGTSGNT. The whole CDR3 sequence reads CASSFAGTSGNTIYF. V is TRBV12-3 or TRBV12-4 and J is TRBJ1-3, with unresolved D. The read halts 3 residues ahead of the CDR3 end, with the missing end drawn from the germline J gene. The CDR3 consists of 15 residues. Between the trimmed V and J ends, which lost 3 bases and 4 bases, there was a span of 13 bases.

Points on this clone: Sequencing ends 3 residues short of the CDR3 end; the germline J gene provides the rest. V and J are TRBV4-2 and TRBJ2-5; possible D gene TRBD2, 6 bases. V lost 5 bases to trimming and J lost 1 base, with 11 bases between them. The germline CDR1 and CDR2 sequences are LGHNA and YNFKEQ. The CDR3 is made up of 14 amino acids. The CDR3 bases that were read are TGTGCCAGCAGCTGGGGGGAGCTCCAAGAGACC. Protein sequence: CASSWGELQET. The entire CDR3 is CASSWGELQETQYF.

CDR3 DNA, as far as it was read: TGTGCCAGCAGGGTGCTCGGACAGAACACTGAA. Protein product: CASRVLGQNTE. The whole CDR3 sequence reads CASRVLGQNTEAFF. V gene TRBV5-4 combines with J gene TRBJ1-1; D might be TRBD1 (5 bases). The CDR3 end lies 3 residues beyond the end of the read and is filled in from the germline J gene. CDR1 SGHNT and CDR2 YYREEE come from the germline V gene (reference sequence). The CDR3 consists of 14 residues. The V end was cut by 5 bases, the J end by 1 base, with 12 bases between.